This entry describes one TCR beta chain. The CDR3 covers 14 residues. V was cut by 2 bases and J by 9 bases, with 16 bases left in between. Per germline, CDR1 MNHEY and CDR2 SMNVEV (reference sequence). Next came a second PCR, run for roughly 6 to 11 cycles, which used a sample-barcoded 5' primer along with a J-beta primer mix. Every molecule of cDNA carried a tag from a template-switch adaptor with 12 random nucleotides. TCRdb re-called the 5' RACE reads through MiXCR, storing one row per CDR3 protein. This sample has more than 1,400,000 distinct CDR3 sequences, with around two fifths found just once. This entry belongs to a study of blood T cells in healthy people across ages.

This sequence was found in a woman under 30 in good health. The sequencing input was blood. The gene calls are TRBV27 and TRBJ1-1; tentatively, D is TRBD1 (5 bases). The CDR3 DNA is TGTGCCAGCAGTTTAAGGGAGGGGTCTAGCCAAGCTTTCTTT. Protein sequence: CASSLREGSSQAFF.